This T cell receptor (beta chain) comes out of a study of technical replicates of blood from a handful of donors. Germline values: CDR1 SGHTA, CDR2 FQGNSA. The CDR3 is made up of 13 amino acids. Trimming at V came to 0 bases and at J to 7 bases, leaving 1 base not matched to a gene. Here immunoSEQ multiplex PCR was the method, and the copy in TCRdb shows in-frame clones only, minus some. Of over 55,000 clones listed, around 96% are singletons. Specimen: PBMCs. This receptor was identified in a human donor in good health. Some clones in this sample may be carry-over from other donors' samples. V usage is TRBV7-2 and J usage is TRBJ2-7; TRBD1 agrees at 9 bases. The CDR3 region is CASSLAGTGEQYF. CDR3 DNA sequence: TGTGCCAGCAGCTTAGCCGGGACAGGGGAGCAGTACTTC. The full variable domain, its missing parts supplied by reference TRBV7-2 and TRBJ2-7, is GAGVSQSPSNKVTEKGKDVELRCDPISGHTALYWYRQSLGQGLEFLIYFQGNSAPDKSGLPSDRFSAERTGGSVSTLTIQRTQQEDSAVYLCASSLAGTGEQYFGPGTRLTVT.